A single sample gave rise to the 18 T cell receptor beta chains below, sequenced in a study of technical replicates of blood from several donors. The method was immunoSEQ multiplex PCR; TCRdb's version includes in-frame clones alone and lacks a portion of them. Counted here are 25,000 to 40,000 clones, approximately 94% occurring once; the ten biggest clones make up around 4.1%. Sequenced input: PBMCs. Receptors were obtained from a human donor in good health. Some clones in this sample may be carry-over from other donors' samples.

The chain is built from TRBV15 and TRBJ1-1, with D tentatively TRBD1 (6 bases). The germline V gene encodes CDR1 LNHNV and CDR2 YYDKDF (reference sequence). Trimming took 2 bases from V and 1 from J, leaving 11 bases between them. This CDR3 has 15 residues. CDR3 loop: CATSRTGTQNTEAFF. The CDR3 DNA follows: TGTGCCACCAGCAGAACCGGGACACAGAACACTGAAGCTTTCTTT.

The rearrangement links TRBV5-1 to TRBJ1-1; weak D call: TRBD1 (6 bases). V was pared by 1 base and J by 0 bases, with 10 bases between. CDR1 and CDR2 from the germline V gene are SGHRS and YFSETQ. CDR3 length equals 15 residues. The chain's CDR3 is CASSLTRTVNTEAFF. CDR3 DNA: TGCGCCAGCAGCTTGACGCGGACAGTGAACACTGAAGCTTTCTTT.

The rearrangement joins TRBV11-2 to TRBJ2-1, with 9 bases identical to TRBD2. Germline CDR1 is SGHAT and CDR2 is FQNNGV. The CDR3 spans 15 residues. With V trimmed by 6 bases and J by 14 bases, 17 bases remained unmatched. The chain's CDR3 is CASRPLLGSGGGKFF. CDR3 bases: TGTGCCAGCAGGCCCCTCTTAGGTAGCGGGGGAGGAAAGTTCTTC.

The rearrangement links TRBV6-7 to TRBJ1-5, with 7 bases aligning to TRBD1. TRBV6-7 is assigned to the ORF class and has an uncertain function. The CDR3 covers 13 residues. Trimming at V came to 6 bases and at J to 4 bases, leaving 3 bases not matched to a gene. The CDR3 DNA reads as TGTGCCAGCAGAGAACAGGGGAATCAGCCCCAGCATTTT. It codes for CASREQGNQPQHF.

This chain uses TRBV19 with TRBJ2-5; TRBD2 agrees at 7 bases. CDR3 length: 16 amino acids. Losses at the gene ends were 2 bases for V and 2 bases for J; bases not matched to a gene: 8. Germline V CDR1 and CDR2: LNHDA, SQIVND (reference sequence). CDR3: CASSIWPSGAQETQYF. In DNA form, the CDR3 reads TGTGCCAGTAGTATATGGCCTAGCGGAGCGCAAGAGACCCAGTACTTC. Complete variable domain (other parts from reference TRBV19 and TRBJ2-5): DGGITQSPKYLFRKEGQNVTLSCEQNLNHDAMYWYRQDPGQGLRLIYYSQIVNDFQKGDIAEGYSVSREKKESFPLTVTSAQKNPTAFYLCASSIWPSGAQETQYFGPGTRLLVL.

This clone has just one count. The J gene is TRBJ1-1, the V gene TRBV18, with 9 bases fitting TRBD1. The germline CDR1 and CDR2 sequences are KGHSH and LQKENI. The junction had 12 bases not matched to a gene; V was cut back by 3 bases and J by 1 base. The CDR3 consists of 18 residues. The CDR3 nucleotides read TGTGCCAGCTCACCTTCTCTTACAGGGGGCGCCGGGAACACTGAAGCTTTCTTT. This sequence encodes CASSPSLTGGAGNTEAFF.

The V and J genes are TRBV6-5 and TRBJ1-4, with 9 nucleotides matching TRBD1. Trimming at V came to 5 bases and at J to 6 bases, leaving 7 bases not matched to a gene. CDR1 and CDR2 from the germline V gene are MNHEY and SVGAGI. This CDR3 contains 15 residues. The CDR3 sequence: CASSPNRGQDEKLFF. For the CDR3, the DNA is TGTGCCAGCAGTCCTAACAGGGGGCAGGATGAAAAACTGTTTTTT.

V is TRBV7-8 and J is TRBJ2-7; D uncertain. The CDR3 extends over 14 amino acids. Trimming left V 2 bases short and J 2 bases short, with 10 bases between. CDR1 is SGHVS, CDR2 FQNEAQ, per germline. The CDR3 sequence: CASSLTRIPYEQYF. The DNA of the CDR3 is TGTGCCAGCAGCTTAACCAGGATCCCCTACGAGCAGTACTTC.

The chain joins TRBV7-6 to TRBJ2-3, with D uncertain. CDR3 size: 13 residues. Trimming removed 6 bases at V and 2 bases at J, with 9 bases between. Germline CDR1 reads SGHVS; CDR2 reads FNYEAQ. The CDR3 DNA reads TGTGCCAGCAGGGGCGCTTCCACAGATACGCAGTATTTT. This codes for CASRGASTDTQYF.

In its sample, this clone was seen once. The J gene is TRBJ2-7, the V gene TRBV6-6; TRBD2 is a possible D gene (6 bases). This CDR3 contains 15 residues. Per the germline V gene, CDR1 is MNHNY and CDR2 is SVGAGI (reference sequence). The germline V and J ends were trimmed by 0 bases and 5 bases, with 14 bases remaining between them. The CDR3 nucleotides are TGTGCCAGCAGTTACTCTCGGACTACAAGCGACGAGCAGTACTTC. Translated: CASSYSRTTSDEQYF.

The gene calls are TRBV7-3 and TRBJ2-2, with a possible D match to TRBD2 (7 bases). The CDR3 consists of 15 residues. Trimming shortened V by 5 bases and J by 4 bases, and 14 bases separated the two germline ends. CDR1 and CDR2 (germline): SGHTA, FQGTGA. As DNA, the CDR3 is TGTGCCAGCAGCCCGTGGGAGGGGGGCACCGGGGAGCTGTTTTTT. Translation gives CASSPWEGGTGELFF.

This clone was picked up a small number of times. The chain couples TRBV7-6 to TRBJ2-2; D may be TRBD1 (5 bases). The CDR3 covers 14 residues. V lost 5 bases to trimming and J lost 3 bases, with 10 bases between them. Germline V gives CDR1 SGHVS, CDR2 FNYEAQ. The CDR3 reads CASSPDRYTGELFF. The CDR3 DNA reads as TGTGCCAGCAGCCCAGACAGATACACCGGGGAGCTGTTTTTT.

The chain couples TRBV29-1 to TRBJ2-7; TRBD1 matches 9 bases. The CDR3 is made up of 12 amino acids. CDR1 and CDR2 from the germline V gene are SQVTM and ANQGSEA. V was clipped by 6 bases and J by 6 bases; unmatched bases: 6. CDR3 in amino acids: CSVRQGVGEQYF. The CDR3 coding sequence is TGCAGCGTCCGACAGGGGGTTGGCGAGCAGTACTTC.

This clone showed up just once. The V call is TRBV5-4, the J call TRBJ1-1; TRBD1 might be the D (6 bases). Per the germline V gene, CDR1 is SGHNT and CDR2 is YYREEE (reference sequence). V was clipped by 6 bases and J by 5 bases, with 20 bases between them. This CDR3 has 15 amino acids. Here the CDR3 reads CASIKGGGVFTEAFF. Written as DNA, the CDR3 is TGTGCCAGCATCAAAGGGGGGGGCGTTTTTACTGAAGCTTTCTTT.

The chain is built from TRBV7-8 and TRBJ2-4, with 14 bases fitting TRBD2. This CDR3 has 17 residues. The germline V gene encodes CDR1 SGHVS and CDR2 FQNEAQ. Trimming removed 5 bases from V and 1 base from J; junction bases left unmatched: 4. The CDR3 region is CASSATSGRAAKNIQYF. CDR3 DNA sequence: TGTGCCAGCAGCGCGACTAGCGGGAGGGCGGCCAAAAACATTCAGTACTTC.

The gene calls are TRBV5-4 and TRBJ1-2; 11 nucleotides line up with TRBD1. The CDR3 spans 15 residues. Germline CDR1 reads SGHNT; CDR2 reads YYREEE (reference sequence). V lost 0 bases and J lost 7; bases outside the gene matches: 5. The DNA for the CDR3 is TGTGCCAGCAGCTTGGTTTGGACAGGGGGCTCTGGCTACACCTTC. It is translated as CASSLVWTGGSGYTF.

The chain is built from TRBV11-1 and TRBJ1-1, with D hard to call. The CDR3 sequence is 13 residues long. The V end lost 2 bases, the J end lost 3 bases, and 7 bases lay between the germline ends. Germline values: CDR1 SGHAT, CDR2 FQDESV (reference sequence). DNA of the CDR3: TGTGCCAGCAGCTTATATCTGTACACTGAAGCTTTCTTT. It is translated as CASSLYLYTEAFF.

The chain links TRBV6-1 to TRBJ1-5; no firm D call. The CDR3 has 17 amino acids. Germline values: CDR1 MNHNS, CDR2 SASEGT. With 2 bases removed from V and 0 bases from J, the gap between germline ends came to 14 bases. CDR3 nucleotide sequence: TGTGCCAGCAGTGAATCCTCCGGGTCTTATAGCAATCAGCCCCAGCATTTT. It yields the protein CASSESSGSYSNQPQHF.